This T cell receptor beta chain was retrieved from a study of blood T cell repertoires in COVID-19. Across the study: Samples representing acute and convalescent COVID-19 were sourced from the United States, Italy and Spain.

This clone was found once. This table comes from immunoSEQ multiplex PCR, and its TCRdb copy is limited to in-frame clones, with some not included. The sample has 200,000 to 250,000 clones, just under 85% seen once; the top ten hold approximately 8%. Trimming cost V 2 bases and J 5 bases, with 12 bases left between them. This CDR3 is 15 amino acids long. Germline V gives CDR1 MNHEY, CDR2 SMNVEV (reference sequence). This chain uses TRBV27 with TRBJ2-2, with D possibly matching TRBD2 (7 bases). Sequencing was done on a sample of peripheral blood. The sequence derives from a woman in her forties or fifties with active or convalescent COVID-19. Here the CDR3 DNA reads TGTGCCAGCAGTTTAGCGGGGGCTGGAACCGGGGAGCTGTTTTTT. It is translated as CASSLAGAGTGELFF.